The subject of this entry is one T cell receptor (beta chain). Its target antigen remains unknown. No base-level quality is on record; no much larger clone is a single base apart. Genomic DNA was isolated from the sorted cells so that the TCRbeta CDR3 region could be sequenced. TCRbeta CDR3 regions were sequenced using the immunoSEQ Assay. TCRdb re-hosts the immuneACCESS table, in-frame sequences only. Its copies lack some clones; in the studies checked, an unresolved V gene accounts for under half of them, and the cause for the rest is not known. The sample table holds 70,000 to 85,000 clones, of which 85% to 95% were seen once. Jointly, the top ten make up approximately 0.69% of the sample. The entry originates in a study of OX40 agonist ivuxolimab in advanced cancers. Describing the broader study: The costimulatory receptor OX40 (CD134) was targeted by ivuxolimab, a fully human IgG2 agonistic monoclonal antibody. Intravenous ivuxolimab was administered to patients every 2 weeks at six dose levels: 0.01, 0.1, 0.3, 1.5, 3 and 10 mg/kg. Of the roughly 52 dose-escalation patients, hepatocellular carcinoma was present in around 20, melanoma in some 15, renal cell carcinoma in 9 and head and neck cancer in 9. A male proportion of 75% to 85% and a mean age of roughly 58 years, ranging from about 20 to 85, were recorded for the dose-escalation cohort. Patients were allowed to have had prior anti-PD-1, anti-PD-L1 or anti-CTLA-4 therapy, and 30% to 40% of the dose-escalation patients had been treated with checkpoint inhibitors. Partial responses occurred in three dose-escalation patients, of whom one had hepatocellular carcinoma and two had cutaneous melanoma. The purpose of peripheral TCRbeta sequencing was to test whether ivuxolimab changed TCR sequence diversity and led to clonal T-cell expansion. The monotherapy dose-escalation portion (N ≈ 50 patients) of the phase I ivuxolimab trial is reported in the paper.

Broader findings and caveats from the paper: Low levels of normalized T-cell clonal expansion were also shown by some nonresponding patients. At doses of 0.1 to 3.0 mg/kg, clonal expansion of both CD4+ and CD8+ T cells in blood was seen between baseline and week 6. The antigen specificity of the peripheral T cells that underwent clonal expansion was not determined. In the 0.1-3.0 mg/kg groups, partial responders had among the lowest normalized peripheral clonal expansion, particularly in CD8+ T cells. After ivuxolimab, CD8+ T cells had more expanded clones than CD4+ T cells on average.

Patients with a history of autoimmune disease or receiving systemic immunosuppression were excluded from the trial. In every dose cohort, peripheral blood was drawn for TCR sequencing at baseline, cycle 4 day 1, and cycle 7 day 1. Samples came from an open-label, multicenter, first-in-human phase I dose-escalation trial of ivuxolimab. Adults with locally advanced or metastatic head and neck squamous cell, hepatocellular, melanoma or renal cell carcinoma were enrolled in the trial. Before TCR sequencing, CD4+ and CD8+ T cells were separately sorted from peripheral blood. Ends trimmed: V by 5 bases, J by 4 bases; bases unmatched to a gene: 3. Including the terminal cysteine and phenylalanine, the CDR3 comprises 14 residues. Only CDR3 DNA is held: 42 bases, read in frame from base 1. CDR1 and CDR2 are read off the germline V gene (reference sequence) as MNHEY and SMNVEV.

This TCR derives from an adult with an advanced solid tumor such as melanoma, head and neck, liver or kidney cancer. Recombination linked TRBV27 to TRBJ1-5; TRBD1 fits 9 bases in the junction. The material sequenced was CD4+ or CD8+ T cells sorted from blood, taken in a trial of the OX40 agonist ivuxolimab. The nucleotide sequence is TGTGCCAGCAGTACACAGGGGGCGAATCAGCCCCAGCATTTT. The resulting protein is CASSTQGANQPQHF.